The 11 T cell receptor beta chains below were found in one sample sequenced in a study of Tregs in tolerant kidney transplant recipients. The repertoire was sequenced with immunoSEQ multiplex PCR; TCRdb's copy has only in-frame clones and lacks some. Seen here are about 31,000 clones, about four fifths observed once, and the top ten hold about 2.3%. No antigen has been assigned to these receptors. The material sequenced was Tregs from blood cultured with allogeneic cells. These receptors were collected from a human donor in good health.

The V gene is TRBV6-5, the J gene TRBJ1-1; D is unclear. CDR1 is MNHEY, CDR2 SVGAGI, per germline. Trimming took 2 bases from V and 2 from J, leaving 6 bases between them. The CDR3 loop spans 13 amino acids. The CDR3 DNA follows: TGTGCCAGCAGTTACGACCCAAACACTGAAGCTTTCTTT. Amino acid sequence: CASSYDPNTEAFF.

V usage is TRBV10-3 and J usage is TRBJ1-2, with D possibly TRBD1 on 5 matching bases. V was clipped by 4 bases and J by 0 bases, with 24 bases between them. Per the germline V gene, CDR1 is ENHRY and CDR2 is SYGVKD. The CDR3 is made up of 19 amino acids. In DNA, the CDR3 is TGTGCCATCAGTGGACCGGGGGGACCACCTGGTAAAACTAACTATGGCTACACCTTC. Encoded protein: CAISGPGGPPGKTNYGYTF.

This clone was observed once. The chain couples TRBV7-2 to TRBJ1-2; TRBD1 is a possible D gene (5 bases). V dropped 1 base and J dropped 9 bases, with 12 bases sitting between them. CDR1 is SGHTA, CDR2 FQGNSA, per germline. CDR3 length equals 13 residues. DNA of the CDR3: TGTGCCAGCAGCTTAGTTGCCGACAGTCGCTACACCTTC. Protein: CASSLVADSRYTF.

The rearrangement joins TRBV10-1 to TRBJ2-7, with TRBD2 matching 12 bases. CDR1 is WNHNN, CDR2 SYGVQD, per germline (reference sequence). The V and J ends lost 7 bases and 6 bases, in that order; junction bases with no gene match: 10. The CDR3 length is 15 residues. The CDR3 bases are TGCGCCAGCACCAGGACTAGCGGGAATATGAGCGAGCAGTACTTC. It is translated as CASTRTSGNMSEQYF.

This chain connects TRBV5-1 to TRBJ2-3; 8 bases fit TRBD1. CDR3 length equals 14 residues. Germline V lookup: CDR1 SGHRS, CDR2 YFSETQ. Trimming cost V 5 bases and J 3 bases; bases outside gene matches: 5. This chain's CDR3 is CASRSTGETDTQYF. DNA for the CDR3: TGCGCCAGCAGATCGACAGGGGAGACAGATACGCAGTATTTT.

As for this clone: No DNA is shown, since the ends of the CDR3 on it are uncertain; the CDR3 is the one TCRdb lists. The gene calls are TRBV6-6 and TRBJ2-2. From germline, CDR1 is MNHNY and CDR2 SVGAGI (reference sequence). The CDR3 is 14 amino acids in total, end residues counted. This CDR3 reads CASSLSGPAGELFF.

This clone showed up just once. This chain connects TRBV7-9 to TRBJ2-7; D is ambiguous. Germline-derived CDR1 and CDR2 are SEHNR and FQNEAQ (reference sequence). Trimming pared 2 bases from V and 2 bases from J, leaving 19 bases between. The CDR3 has 17 amino acids. This CDR3 is CASSLSHSLGFPYEQYF. CDR3 bases: TGTGCCAGCAGCTTAAGTCATTCCCTGGGCTTCCCCTACGAGCAGTACTTC. Full variable domain (missing parts from reference TRBV7-9 and TRBJ2-7): DTGVSQNPRHKITKRGQNVTFRCDPISEHNRLYWYRQTLGQGPEFLTYFQNEAQLEKSRLLSDRFSAERPKGSFSTLEIQRTEQGDSAMYLCASSLSHSLGFPYEQYFGPGTRLTVT.

The rearrangement uses TRBV11-3 and TRBJ2-1; tentative D call: TRBD1 (6 bases). The CDR3 totals 16 residues. The V and J ends lost 1 base and 1 base respectively, with 11 bases between them. Germline CDR1 and CDR2: SGHNT and YENEEA. CDR3 in amino acids: CASSLGGQGSYNEQFF. The CDR3 DNA sequence: TGTGCCAGCAGCTTAGGAGGGCAGGGGTCCTACAATGAGCAGTTCTTC. Using reference TRBV11-3 and TRBJ2-1 for the parts outside the CDR3, the full variable domain is EAGVVQSPRYKIIEKKQPVAFWCNPISGHNTLYWYLQNLGQGPELLIRYENEEAVDDSQLPKDRFSAERLKGVDSTLKIQPAELGDSAVYLCASSLGGQGSYNEQFFGPGTRLTVL.

The chain carries TRBV5-1 and TRBJ1-1; 8 bases map to TRBD1. CDR1 is SGHRS and CDR2 is YFSETQ in the germline V gene. The CDR3 covers 13 residues. With 1 base clipped from V and 13 bases from J, the junction kept 9 bases outside the gene matches. CDR3 DNA: TGCGCCAGCAGCTTGAGGAGGACAGGGATGGTTTTCTTT. Amino acid sequence: CASSLRRTGMVFF.

The rearrangement uses TRBV4-3 and TRBJ2-7; D call uncertain. Germline assignment: CDR1 LGHNA and CDR2 YSLEER. This CDR3 contains 16 residues. Between the trimmed V and J ends, which lost 4 bases and 4 bases, there was a span of 20 bases. Here the CDR3 DNA reads TGCGCCAGCAGCCGAGATCTGGTGGGGTATAAGTACGAGCAGTACTTC. It specifies CASSRDLVGYKYEQYF.

Relative to its sample, this clone is medium-sized (0.01 to 0.1%). This chain joins TRBV18 and TRBJ2-5, with TRBD1 matching 8 bases. V was clipped by 4 bases and J by 4 bases; unmatched bases: 14. The CDR3 has 17 amino acids. CDR1 is KGHSH and CDR2 is LQKENI in the germline V gene. The CDR3 nucleotides read TGTGCCAGCTCACAAGGGCGACAGGGGAGTGGTGGAGAGACCCAGTACTTC. As protein: CASSQGRQGSGGETQYF.